This TCR beta chain was observed in a study of T cell responses to AZD1222 COVID-19 vaccine. The data were produced by immunoSEQ multiplex PCR, yet TCRdb's version contains in-frame clones alone and is incomplete. Here the sample spans tens of thousands of clones, more than 70% being singletons. J lost 2 bases, V lost 4 bases, and 2 bases had no gene match. Germline CDR1 and CDR2: MNHNS and SASEGT. The CDR3 sequence is 16 residues long. Study findings and constraints: Close to half of all spike-specific TCRs reportedly target regions of the variants that are unmutated. Repertoires were collected only later (after the peak T cell response had occurred).

With regard to this clone: No antigen is known for it.

The source was peripheral blood, collected on day 0 of AZD1222 vaccination. The rearrangement links TRBV6-1 to TRBJ2-2, with TRBD2 identical over 12 bases. The source of this sequence is an adult in good health. The CDR3 DNA reads as TGTGCCAGCAGTGGACTAGCGGGAGTCAACACCGGGGAGCTGTTTTTT. This gives the protein CASSGLAGVNTGELFF.